This is a list of T cell receptor beta chains from one sample in a study of blood T cell repertoires in COVID-19. Profiling relied on immunoSEQ multiplex PCR, and the TCRdb table lists in-frame clones only, not all of them. The sample includes approximately 40,000 clones, roughly 89% of them seen just once. The sequenced sample consisted of peripheral blood. Receptor source: a man aged 35-49 years with COVID-19, enrolled during active disease. The CDR3 runs from the conserved cysteine through the conserved F or W. The order of the fields is J gene, V gene, D gene, CDR3 DNA, CDR3 protein. D genes are given only for firm matches.

J: TRBJ2-2
V: TRBV27
D: -
DNA: TGTGCCAGCAGTTTAACGGGGAACACCGGGGAGCTGTTTTTT
CDR3: CASSLTGNTGELFF

J: TRBJ1-1
V: TRBV6-5
D: -
DNA: TGTGCCAGCAGCTTCCGTGGGGGGAACGCTGAAGCTTTCTTT
CDR3: CASSFRGGNAEAFF

J: TRBJ1-6
V: TRBV19
D: -
DNA: TGTGCCAGTAGTACCTCACAGCGGTTGGGAAATTTATCACCCCTCCACTTT
CDR3: CASSTSQRLGNLSPLHF

J: TRBJ2-2
V: TRBV6-6
D: TRBD2
DNA: TGTGCCAGCACCCTCACTAGCGGCCACACCGGGGAGCTGTTTTTT
CDR3: CASTLTSGHTGELFF

J: TRBJ2-1
V: TRBV11-3
D: TRBD2
DNA: TGTGCCAGCAGCTTAGAGCTAGCGGAGATCTCCTACAATGAGCAGTTCTTC
CDR3: CASSLELAEISYNEQFF

J: TRBJ2-5
V: TRBV5-4
D: -
DNA: TGTGCCAGCAGCGTAGATAGCGACCCCAAGTACTTC
CDR3: CASSVDSDPKYF

J: TRBJ1-6
V: TRBV6-1
D: TRBD1
DNA: TGTGCCAGCAGTGAGGACAGGTTCAATTCACCCCTCCACTTT
CDR3: CASSEDRFNSPLHF

J: TRBJ2-7
V: TRBV30
D: TRBD2
DNA: TGTGCCTGGAGTGTAATGTCTAGCGGGGCCCCGGAGCAGTACTTC
CDR3: CAWSVMSSGAPEQYF

J: TRBJ1-1
V: TRBV19
D: TRBD1
DNA: TGTGCCAGTAACACACAGGGGGGAAACACTGAAGCTTTCTTT
CDR3: CASNTQGGNTEAFF

J: TRBJ1-5
V: TRBV2
D: TRBD1
DNA: TGTGCCAGCAGGGCGGACAGGGGGCCTGAACAGCCCCAGCATTTT
CDR3: CASRADRGPEQPQHF